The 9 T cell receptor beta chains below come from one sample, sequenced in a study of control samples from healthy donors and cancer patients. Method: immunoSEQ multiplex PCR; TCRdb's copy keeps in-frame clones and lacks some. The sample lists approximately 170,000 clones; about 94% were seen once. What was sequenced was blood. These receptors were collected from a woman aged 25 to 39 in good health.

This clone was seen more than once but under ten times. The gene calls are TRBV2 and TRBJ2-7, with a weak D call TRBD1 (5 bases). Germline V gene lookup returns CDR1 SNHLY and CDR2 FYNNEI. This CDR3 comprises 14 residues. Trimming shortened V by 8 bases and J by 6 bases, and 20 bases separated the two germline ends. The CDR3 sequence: CASSSPGIRAEQYF. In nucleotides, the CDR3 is TGTGCCAGCTCAAGTCCAGGGATACGGGCCGAGCAGTACTTC. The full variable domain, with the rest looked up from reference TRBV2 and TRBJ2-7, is EPEVTQTPSHQVTQMGQEVILRCVPISNHLYFYWYRQILGQKVEFLVSFYNNEISEKSEIFDDQFSVERPDGSNFTLKIRSTKLEDSAMYFCASSSPGIRAEQYFGPGTRLTVT.

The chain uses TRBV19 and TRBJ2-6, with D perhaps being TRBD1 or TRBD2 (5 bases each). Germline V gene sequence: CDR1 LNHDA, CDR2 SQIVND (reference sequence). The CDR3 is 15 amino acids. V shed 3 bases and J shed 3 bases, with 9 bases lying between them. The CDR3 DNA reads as TGTGCCAGTAGTATCGGGGACCTTGGGGCCAACGTCCTGACTTTC. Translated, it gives CASSIGDLGANVLTF.

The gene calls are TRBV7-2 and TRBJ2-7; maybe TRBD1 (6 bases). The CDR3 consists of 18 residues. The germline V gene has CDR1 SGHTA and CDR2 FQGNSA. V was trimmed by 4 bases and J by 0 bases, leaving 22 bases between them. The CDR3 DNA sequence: TGTGCCAGCAGCTCCGGTAGGGGGTGGAGCGCCTTCTCCTACGAGCAGTACTTC. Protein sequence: CASSSGRGWSAFSYEQYF.

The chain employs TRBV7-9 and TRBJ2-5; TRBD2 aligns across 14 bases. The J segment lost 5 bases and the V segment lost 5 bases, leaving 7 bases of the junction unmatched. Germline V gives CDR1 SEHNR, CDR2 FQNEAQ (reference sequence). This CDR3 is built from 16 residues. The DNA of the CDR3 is TGTGCCAGCAGCACCGGGACTAGCGGGAGTGGGGAGACCCAGTACTTC. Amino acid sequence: CASSTGTSGSGETQYF.

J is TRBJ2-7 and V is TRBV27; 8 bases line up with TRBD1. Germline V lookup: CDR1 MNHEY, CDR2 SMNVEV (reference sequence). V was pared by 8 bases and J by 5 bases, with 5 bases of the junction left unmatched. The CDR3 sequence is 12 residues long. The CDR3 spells CASGSGGHEQYF. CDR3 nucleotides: TGTGCCAGCGGATCAGGGGGCCACGAGCAGTACTTC.

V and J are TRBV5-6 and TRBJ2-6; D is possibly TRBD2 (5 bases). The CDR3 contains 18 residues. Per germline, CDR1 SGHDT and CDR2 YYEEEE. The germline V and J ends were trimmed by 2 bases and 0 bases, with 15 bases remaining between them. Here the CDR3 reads CASSLTATAGSGANVLTF. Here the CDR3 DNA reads TGTGCCAGCAGCTTAACAGCTACTGCGGGCTCTGGGGCCAACGTCCTGACTTTC.

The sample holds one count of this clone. CDR3 DNA: TGTGCCAGCACGGAGGCGGGAAAGGGCACAGATACGCAGTATTTT. Its protein product is CASTEAGKGTDTQYF. The rearrangement joins TRBV25-1 to TRBJ2-3; a possible D gene is TRBD2 (6 bases). The germline V gene has CDR1 MGHDK and CDR2 SYGVNS. This CDR3 spans 15 amino acids. Trimming took off 7 bases at V and 1 base at J, with 15 bases between the two ends.

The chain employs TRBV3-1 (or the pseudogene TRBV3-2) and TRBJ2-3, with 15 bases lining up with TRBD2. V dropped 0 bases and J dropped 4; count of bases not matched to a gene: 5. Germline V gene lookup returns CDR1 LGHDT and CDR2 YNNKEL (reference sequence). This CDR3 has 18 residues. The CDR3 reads CASSQDPGLAGGADTQYF. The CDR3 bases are TGTGCCAGCAGCCAAGATCCCGGACTAGCGGGAGGGGCAGATACGCAGTATTTT.

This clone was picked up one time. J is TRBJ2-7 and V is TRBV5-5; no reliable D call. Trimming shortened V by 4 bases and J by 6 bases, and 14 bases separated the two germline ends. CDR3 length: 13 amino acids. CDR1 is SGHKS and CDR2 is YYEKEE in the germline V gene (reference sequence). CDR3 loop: CASSRFGVGEQYF. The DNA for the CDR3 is TGTGCCAGCAGCCGTTTTGGAGTGGGCGAGCAGTACTTC.